The following is a T cell receptor (beta chain) sequence with its context. Its antigen is currently unknown. TCRdb passed the RT-PCR reads through MiXCR, listing each CDR3 protein once. The sample lists around 650,000 distinct CDR3 sequences, 15% to 18% occurring once. Looked up from germline, CDR1 is SGHAT and CDR2 is FQNNGV. The V end lost 2 bases, the J end lost 0 bases, and 8 bases lay between the germline ends. The CDR3 length is 15 residues. This entry belongs to a study of response to subunit inactivated influenza vaccine. Study-wide results and limits: Authors suggested seasonal influenza vaccinations each recruit few new T cells.

The source is a middle-aged man who received an inactivated influenza vaccine. V usage is TRBV11-2 and J usage is TRBJ2-4; D gene unclear. The sample here was PBMCs from blood, taken roughly 12 days after vaccination. CDR3 nucleotide sequence: TGTGCCAGCAGCTTATCATACCTAGCCAAAAACATTCAGTACTTC. This codes for CASSLSYLAKNIQYF.